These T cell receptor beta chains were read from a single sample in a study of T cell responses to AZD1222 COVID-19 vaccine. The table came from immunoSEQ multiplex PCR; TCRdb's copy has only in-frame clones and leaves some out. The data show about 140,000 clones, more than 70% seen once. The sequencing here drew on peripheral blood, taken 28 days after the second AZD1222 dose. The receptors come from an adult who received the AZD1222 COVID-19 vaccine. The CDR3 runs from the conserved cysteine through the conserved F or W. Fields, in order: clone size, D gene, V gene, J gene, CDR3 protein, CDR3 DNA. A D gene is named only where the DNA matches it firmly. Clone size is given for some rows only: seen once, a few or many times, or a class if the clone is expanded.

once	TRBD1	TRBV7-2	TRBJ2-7	CASSLGPGQISIQYF	TGTGCCAGCAGCTTAGGCCCGGGACAGATCTCTATACAGTACTTC
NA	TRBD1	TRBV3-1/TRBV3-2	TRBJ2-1	CASSRDRGKVGLARENIVDEQFF	TGTGCCAGCAGCCGGGACAGGGGGAAGGTTGGGCTAGCGAGGGAAAATATCGTCGATGAGCAGTTCTTC
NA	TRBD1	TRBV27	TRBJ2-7	CASKPTGGSEQYF	TGTGCCAGCAAACCGACAGGGGGCAGCGAGCAGTACTTC
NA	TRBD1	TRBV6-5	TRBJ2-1	CASASGGSYNEQFF	TGTGCCAGCGCCTCAGGGGGTTCTTACAATGAGCAGTTCTTC
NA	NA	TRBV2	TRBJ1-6	CASSEGKNSPLHF	TGTGCCAGCAGTGAGGGCAAGAATTCACCCCTCCACTTT
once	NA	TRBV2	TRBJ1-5	CASSIKRDFEPQHF	TGTGCCAGCAGTATAAAAAGGGACTTTGAGCCCCAGCATTTT
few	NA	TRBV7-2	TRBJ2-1	CASIPAGSYNEQFF	TGTGCCAGTATCCCCGCGGGTTCCTACAATGAGCAGTTCTTC
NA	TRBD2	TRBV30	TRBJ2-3	CAWRLAASTDTQYF	TGTGCCTGGAGACTAGCGGCTAGCACAGATACGCAGTATTTT
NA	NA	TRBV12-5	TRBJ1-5	CASGWRTAPNQPQHF	TGTGCTAGTGGTTGGAGGACAGCACCCAATCAGCCCCAGCATTTT
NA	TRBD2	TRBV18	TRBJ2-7	CASSLSGGAPYEQYF	TGTGCCAGCTCCCTCAGCGGGGGGGCTCCCTACGAGCAGTACTTC
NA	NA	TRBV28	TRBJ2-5	CASSLSPLSPLETQYF	TGTGCCAGCAGTTTATCCCCCTTATCACCTTTAGAGACCCAGTACTTC
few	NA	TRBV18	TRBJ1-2	CASSPSSDSPFGYTF	TGTGCCAGCTCACCATCCTCGGACAGTCCCTTTGGCTACACCTTC
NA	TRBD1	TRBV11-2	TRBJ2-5	CASSLVGQAGETQYF	TGTGCCAGCAGCTTAGTCGGACAGGCCGGCGAGACCCAGTACTTC
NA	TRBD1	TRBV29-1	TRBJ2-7	CSAVDRFYEQYF	TGCAGCGCCGTGGACAGGTTCTACGAGCAGTACTTC
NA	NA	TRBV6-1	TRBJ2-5	CASSETSRGETQYF	TGTGCCAGCAGTGAAACCAGCAGGGGCGAGACCCAGTACTTC
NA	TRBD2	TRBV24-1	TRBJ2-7	CATSDPSGSGDEQYF	TGTGCCACCAGTGATCCCAGCGGGAGTGGCGACGAGCAGTACTTC
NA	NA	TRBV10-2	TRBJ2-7	CASSDYEQYF	TGCGCCAGCAGTGATTACGAGCAGTACTTC
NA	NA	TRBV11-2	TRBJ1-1	CASSSDTDEAFF	TGTGCCAGCAGTTCCGACACGGATGAAGCTTTCTTT
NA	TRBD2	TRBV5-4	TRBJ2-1	CASSSLAGGLNEQFF	TGTGCCAGCAGCTCTTTAGCGGGAGGGCTCAATGAGCAGTTCTTC
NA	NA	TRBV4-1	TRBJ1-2	CASTKNRVLYGYTF	TGCGCCAGCACCAAAAACAGGGTCCTCTATGGCTACACCTTC
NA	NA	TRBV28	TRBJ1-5	CASSLRGRPQHF	TGTGCCAGCAGTTTGCGGGGGCGACCCCAGCATTTT
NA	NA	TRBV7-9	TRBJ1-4	CASNGDNGEKLFF	TGTGCCAGCAACGGGGACAACGGAGAAAAACTGTTTTTT
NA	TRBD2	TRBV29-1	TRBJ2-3	CSVVASGSTDTQYF	TGCAGCGTTGTGGCTAGCGGGAGCACAGATACGCAGTATTTT
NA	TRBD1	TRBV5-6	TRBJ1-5	CASSRLRGAGNQPQHF	TGTGCCAGCAGCCGCCTCAGGGGGGCGGGCAATCAGCCCCAGCATTTT
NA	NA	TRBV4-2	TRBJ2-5	CASSPPGTETQYF	TGTGCCAGCAGCCCTCCAGGGACAGAGACCCAGTACTTC
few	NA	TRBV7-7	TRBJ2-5	CASSLGRMETQYF	TGTGCTAGCAGCTTAGGGAGAATGGAGACCCAGTACTTC
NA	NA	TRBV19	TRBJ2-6	CASSEDLWIGANVLTF	TGTGCCAGTAGTGAGGACCTTTGGATTGGGGCCAACGTCCTGACTTTC
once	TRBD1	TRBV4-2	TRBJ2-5	CASSPWGQGGQETQYF	TGTGCCAGCAGCCCATGGGGACAGGGGGGACAAGAGACCCAGTACTTC
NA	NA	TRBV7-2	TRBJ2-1	CASTLRVGPNEQFF	TGTGCCAGCACCTTAAGGGTCGGGCCCAATGAGCAGTTCTTC
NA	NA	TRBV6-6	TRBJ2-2	CASSYGLGGELFF	TGTGCCAGCAGTTACGGGTTAGGCGGGGAGCTGTTTTTT
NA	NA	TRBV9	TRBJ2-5	CASSDYTMETQYF	TGTGCCAGCAGCGACTATACAATGGAGACCCAGTACTTC
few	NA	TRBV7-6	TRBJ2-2	CASSFTQGNQGGELFF	TGTGCCAGCAGCTTCACACAAGGGAATCAAGGCGGGGAGCTGTTTTTT
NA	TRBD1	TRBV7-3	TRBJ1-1	CASSLQGETEAFF	TGTGCCAGCAGCTTACAGGGGGAGACTGAAGCTTTCTTT
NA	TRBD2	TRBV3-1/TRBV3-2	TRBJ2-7	CASSRTSGTTYEQYF	TGTGCCAGCAGCCGGACTAGCGGTACTACCTACGAGCAGTACTTC
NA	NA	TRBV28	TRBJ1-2	CASNRQERPIGYTF	TGTGCCAGCAACCGCCAGGAACGACCTATAGGCTACACCTTC
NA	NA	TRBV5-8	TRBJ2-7	CASSLDARQGGLPYEQYF	TGTGCCAGCAGCTTGGATGCTAGGCAGGGGGGCCTCCCCTACGAGCAGTACTTC
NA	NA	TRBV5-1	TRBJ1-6	CASSPQGSSSPLHF	TGCGCCAGCAGCCCCCAGGGATCAAGTTCACCCCTCCACTTT
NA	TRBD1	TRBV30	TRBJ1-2	CASPRPGTGGAGGYTF	TGTGCCTCCCCTCGTCCCGGGACAGGGGGCGCTGGGGGCTACACCTTC